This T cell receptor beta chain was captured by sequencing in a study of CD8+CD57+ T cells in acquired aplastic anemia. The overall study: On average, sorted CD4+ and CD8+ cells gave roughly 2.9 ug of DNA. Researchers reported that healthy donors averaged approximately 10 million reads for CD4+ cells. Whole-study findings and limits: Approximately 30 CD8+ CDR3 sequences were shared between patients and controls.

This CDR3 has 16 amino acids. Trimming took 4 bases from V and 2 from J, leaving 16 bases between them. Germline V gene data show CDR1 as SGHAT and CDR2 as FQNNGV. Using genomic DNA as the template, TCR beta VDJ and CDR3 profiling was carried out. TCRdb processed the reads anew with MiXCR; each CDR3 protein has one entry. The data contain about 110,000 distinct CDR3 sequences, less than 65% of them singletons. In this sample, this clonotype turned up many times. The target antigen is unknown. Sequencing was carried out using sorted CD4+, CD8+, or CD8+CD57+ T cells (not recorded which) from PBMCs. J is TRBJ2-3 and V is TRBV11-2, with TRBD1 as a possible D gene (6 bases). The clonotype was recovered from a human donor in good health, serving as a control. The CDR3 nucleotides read TGTGCCAGCAGCTCATCCGGACAGTACTTCACAGATACGCAGTATTTT. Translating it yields CASSSSGQYFTDTQYF.